This T cell receptor beta chain was profiled in a study of technical replicates of blood from a handful of donors. Data came from immunoSEQ multiplex PCR; TCRdb stores just in-frame clones and leaves some out. The sample shows roughly 70,000 clones, approximately 93% of them seen only once. The V gene's germline CDR1 is SGDLS and CDR2 YYNGEE. The CDR3 is made up of 11 amino acids. V was clipped by 4 bases and J by 4 bases, with 5 bases between them. This sequence was found in a human donor in good health. The J gene is TRBJ1-2, the V gene TRBV9; D is undetermined. Material for sequencing was T cells isolated from PBMCs. DNA for the CDR3: TGTGCCAGCAGCTCTCCCTATGGCTACACCTTC. This sequence encodes CASSSPYGYTF.